This T cell receptor beta chain was captured in a study of brain T cells in children with intractable seizures. The method was immunoSEQ multiplex PCR; TCRdb's version includes in-frame clones alone and lacks a portion of them. The table lists about 340,000 clones, more than 85% of them singletons. The sample's time point: blood from clinic visit 5 months post-surgery; TSC patient then seizure free. This clone has just one count. The V gene's germline CDR1 is SGDLS and CDR2 YYNGEE. The CDR3 contains 16 residues. The junction had 8 bases not matched to a gene; V was cut back by 2 bases and J by 4 bases.

Sequencing was performed on peripheral blood, taken around 5 months after surgery. The TCR comes from a boy under two years old with tuberous sclerosis and intractable seizures. The V and J genes are TRBV9 and TRBJ2-5; TRBD1 agrees at 10 bases. This CDR3 is CASSVGGQGWGETQYF. CDR3 DNA: TGTGCCAGCAGCGTCGGGGGACAGGGGTGGGGAGAGACCCAGTACTTC.